This is a list of T cell receptor beta chains from one sample in a study of blood T cells in healthy people across ages. TCRdb independently ran MiXCR on the 5' RACE reads; one entry per CDR3 protein. The table shows around 1,100,000 distinct CDR3 sequences, with 35% to 40% occurring only once. Source material: blood. The source of these receptors is a man aged 18 to 29 in good health. CDR3s include the opening cysteine and the closing phenylalanine or tryptophan. Fields, in order: D gene, V gene, clone size, J gene, CDR3 DNA, CDR3 protein. The D gene is left open where the match is weak. Only part of the rows carry a size: once, few, many, or a class if the clone is expanded.

D gene: .
V gene: TRBV29-1
clone size: few
J gene: TRBJ2-1
CDR3 DNA: TGCAGCGTTGACCCGCAGGAGATCTCCTACAATGAGCAGTTCTTC
CDR3 protein: CSVDPQEISYNEQFF

D gene: .
V gene: TRBV7-2
clone size: many
J gene: TRBJ1-2
CDR3 DNA: TGTGCCAGCAGCTTAGGTGGGGGTGGCTATGGCTACACCTTC
CDR3 protein: CASSLGGGGYGYTF

D gene: .
V gene: TRBV7-2
clone size: few
J gene: TRBJ2-2
CDR3 DNA: TGTGCCAGCAGCGTAGTCGGGGACGGGGAGCTGTTTTTT
CDR3 protein: CASSVVGDGELFF

D gene: .
V gene: TRBV27
clone size: .
J gene: TRBJ2-1
CDR3 DNA: TGTGCCAGCAGTTTCGGGTTCAGGGATTACAATGAGCAGTTCTTC
CDR3 protein: CASSFGFRDYNEQFF

D gene: .
V gene: TRBV11-2
clone size: .
J gene: TRBJ2-1
CDR3 DNA: TGTGCCAGCAGCTTAGGGAACCTACTGGGGAATGAGCAGTTCTTC
CDR3 protein: CASSLGNLLGNEQFF

D gene: .
V gene: TRBV29-1
clone size: few
J gene: TRBJ2-1
CDR3 DNA: TGCAGCGTTGAAGACGGACAGAGCTCCTACAATGAGCAGTTCTTC
CDR3 protein: CSVEDGQSSYNEQFF

D gene: TRBD2
V gene: TRBV6-4
clone size: .
J gene: TRBJ2-1
CDR3 DNA: TGTGCCAGCAGTGACGCGGGGGGGGCCAATGAGCAGTTCTTC
CDR3 protein: CASSDAGGANEQFF

D gene: TRBD2
V gene: TRBV20-1
clone size: few
J gene: TRBJ2-3
CDR3 DNA: TGCAGTGCTAATCCACCTAGCGGGGGAAGAGGCACAGATACGCAGTATTTT
CDR3 protein: CSANPPSGGRGTDTQYF

D gene: .
V gene: TRBV7-2
clone size: .
J gene: TRBJ2-7
CDR3 DNA: TGTGCCAGCAGCTTAGCTCTACAGCAAGAGGCCCAGTACTTC
CDR3 protein: CASSLALQQEAQYF

D gene: .
V gene: TRBV4-3
clone size: once
J gene: TRBJ2-2
CDR3 DNA: TGCGCCAGCAGCGAGTACCCAAGGGGAAGCTCGAACACCGGGGAGCTGTTTTTT
CDR3 protein: CASSEYPRGSSNTGELFF

D gene: .
V gene: TRBV20-1
clone size: few
J gene: TRBJ1-5
CDR3 DNA: TGCAGTGCTAGAGATCCTACCGACACTCAGCCCCAGCATTTT
CDR3 protein: CSARDPTDTQPQHF

D gene: .
V gene: TRBV20-1
clone size: .
J gene: TRBJ2-3
CDR3 DNA: TGCAGTGCTAGAGATCTTGAGAGACCGCCTCTCGTAGATACGCAGTATTTT
CDR3 protein: CSARDLERPPLVDTQYF

D gene: .
V gene: TRBV20-1
clone size: once
J gene: TRBJ2-1
CDR3 DNA: TGCAGTGCTAGAAGCGCAGGGGTTGGAGAGACCCAGTTCTTC
CDR3 protein: CSARSAGVGETQFF

D gene: TRBD1
V gene: TRBV24-1
clone size: .
J gene: TRBJ1-2
CDR3 DNA: TGTGCCACCAGTGACCCGGACAGGATCTATGGCTGCACCTTC
CDR3 protein: CATSDPDRIYGCTF

D gene: TRBD2
V gene: TRBV5-1
clone size: few
J gene: TRBJ2-1
CDR3 DNA: TGCGCCAGCAGCTTCACTAGCGTAACTTACAATGAGCAGTTCTTC
CDR3 protein: CASSFTSVTYNEQFF

D gene: .
V gene: TRBV11-2
clone size: .
J gene: TRBJ2-1
CDR3 DNA: TGTGCCAGCAGCCATCGGTGGTCTGAGCAGTTCTTC
CDR3 protein: CASSHRWSEQFF

D gene: .
V gene: TRBV2
clone size: .
J gene: TRBJ1-1
CDR3 DNA: TGTGCCAGCAGTGATCTGGTAGGGCCGTACACTGAAGCTTTCTTT
CDR3 protein: CASSDLVGPYTEAFF

D gene: TRBD1
V gene: TRBV20-1
clone size: .
J gene: TRBJ1-4
CDR3 DNA: TGCAGTGCCGAGAACTCCCTACGACAGGGGCGGGAAAAACTGTTTTTT
CDR3 protein: CSAENSLRQGREKLFF

D gene: TRBD2
V gene: TRBV24-1
clone size: few
J gene: TRBJ2-1
CDR3 DNA: TGTGCCACCAGTGATTCTAGCGGGCAGGAGCCCTACAATGAGCAGTTCTTC
CDR3 protein: CATSDSSGQEPYNEQFF

D gene: TRBD1
V gene: TRBV20-1
clone size: .
J gene: TRBJ1-2
CDR3 DNA: TGCGGTGCCCTCGGACAGGGGGCTAGCTATGGCTACACCTTC
CDR3 protein: CGALGQGASYGYTF

D gene: TRBD2
V gene: TRBV5-1
clone size: .
J gene: TRBJ2-3
CDR3 DNA: TGCGCCAGCAAACGACTCGGGGGGGCTAGCACAGATACGCAGTATTTT
CDR3 protein: CASKRLGGASTDTQYF

D gene: .
V gene: TRBV6-6
clone size: .
J gene: TRBJ1-5
CDR3 DNA: TGTGCCAGCACCCCTGACAATCAGCCCCAGCATTTT
CDR3 protein: CASTPDNQPQHF

D gene: .
V gene: TRBV5-6
clone size: .
J gene: TRBJ2-1
CDR3 DNA: TGTGCCAGCAGCTCCCTGGGCTCAGGGACTTCCTACGAGCAGTTCTTC
CDR3 protein: CASSSLGSGTSYEQFF

D gene: .
V gene: TRBV27
clone size: .
J gene: TRBJ2-3
CDR3 DNA: TGTGCCAGCAGCCTAACCCGGACTGGCGGTAGCACAGATACGCAGTATTTT
CDR3 protein: CASSLTRTGGSTDTQYF

D gene: TRBD1
V gene: TRBV12-3/TRBV12-4
clone size: few
J gene: TRBJ1-5
CDR3 DNA: TGTGCCAGCAGCGACAGGGCTACTCAGCCCCAGCATTTT
CDR3 protein: CASSDRATQPQHF

D gene: .
V gene: TRBV4-1
clone size: few
J gene: TRBJ2-3
CDR3 DNA: TGCGCCAGCAGCCAACTATTGGGGGGTCTCACAGATACGCAGTATTTT
CDR3 protein: CASSQLLGGLTDTQYF

D gene: .
V gene: TRBV7-9
clone size: .
J gene: TRBJ2-5
CDR3 DNA: TGTGCCAGCAGCTTACACCCGGAGACCCAGTACTTC
CDR3 protein: CASSLHPETQYF

D gene: .
V gene: TRBV6-5
clone size: .
J gene: TRBJ1-6
CDR3 DNA: TGTGCCAGCAGTTACGACCCGAATTCACCCCTCCACTTT
CDR3 protein: CASSYDPNSPLHF

D gene: .
V gene: TRBV6-2/TRBV6-3
clone size: .
J gene: TRBJ2-5
CDR3 DNA: TGTGCCAGCAGTTACTCGGATTGGAAAGCACAAGAGACCCAGTACTTC
CDR3 protein: CASSYSDWKAQETQYF

D gene: .
V gene: TRBV12-3/TRBV12-4
clone size: .
J gene: TRBJ2-3
CDR3 DNA: TGTGCCAGCAGCCCCGGGGACTCACCTAGCACAGATACGCAGTATTTT
CDR3 protein: CASSPGDSPSTDTQYF

D gene: .
V gene: TRBV7-2
clone size: .
J gene: TRBJ2-5
CDR3 DNA: TGTGCCAGCAGCTTAAATGAGAGGGATGAGCAGTACTTC
CDR3 protein: CASSLNERDEQYF

D gene: .
V gene: TRBV20-1
clone size: .
J gene: TRBJ1-2
CDR3 DNA: TGCAGTGCTAGAAATGCGGGCACTAACTATGGCTACACCTTC
CDR3 protein: CSARNAGTNYGYTF

D gene: .
V gene: TRBV21-1
clone size: .
J gene: TRBJ2-3
CDR3 DNA: TGTGCCAGCAGCCTCCGGGACTCGGCCACAGATACGCAGTATTTT
CDR3 protein: CASSLRDSATDTQYF

D gene: .
V gene: TRBV12-5
clone size: few
J gene: TRBJ1-1
CDR3 DNA: TGTGCTAGTGGTTTGACCCACGGGCACACTTCGGGCACTGAAGCTTTCTTT
CDR3 protein: CASGLTHGHTSGTEAFF

D gene: TRBD2
V gene: TRBV5-5
clone size: few
J gene: TRBJ2-3
CDR3 DNA: TGTGCCAGCAGTCGGCGGGGGGCTCGAGATACGCAGTATTTT
CDR3 protein: CASSRRGARDTQYF

D gene: TRBD1
V gene: TRBV4-1
clone size: few
J gene: TRBJ2-1
CDR3 DNA: TGCGCCAGCAGCCCGAGCGGACAGGGGGTTAATGAGCAGTTCTTC
CDR3 protein: CASSPSGQGVNEQFF

D gene: .
V gene: TRBV27
clone size: .
J gene: TRBJ1-5
CDR3 DNA: TGTGCCAGCAGTCCCCAGAGTGCAGGACAGCCCCAGCATTTT
CDR3 protein: CASSPQSAGQPQHF

D gene: TRBD1
V gene: TRBV5-1
clone size: .
J gene: TRBJ2-7
CDR3 DNA: TGCGCCAGCAGCTTGGCGGGACAGAGAGACTATGAGCAGTACTTC
CDR3 protein: CASSLAGQRDYEQYF

D gene: TRBD1
V gene: TRBV9
clone size: .
J gene: TRBJ2-5
CDR3 DNA: TGTGCCAGCAGTCTCAGGGGGCACCAAGAGACCCAGTACTTC
CDR3 protein: CASSLRGHQETQYF

D gene: .
V gene: TRBV6-6
clone size: once
J gene: TRBJ1-1
CDR3 DNA: TGTGCCAGCAGCCCAATGGGGGAGGGGCAAGCTTTCTTT
CDR3 protein: CASSPMGEGQAFF

D gene: TRBD2
V gene: TRBV14
clone size: .
J gene: TRBJ2-2
CDR3 DNA: TGTGCCAGCAGCCAAGATCGGACTAGTGGTGCCGGGGAGCTGTTTTTT
CDR3 protein: CASSQDRTSGAGELFF

D gene: TRBD2
V gene: TRBV6-6
clone size: .
J gene: TRBJ2-7
CDR3 DNA: TGTGCCAGCAGCGCGGGGGGAGCTTACAATGAGCAGTACTTC
CDR3 protein: CASSAGGAYNEQYF